The 12 T cell receptor beta chains below all came from one sample that was sequenced in a study of T cell repertoires in cytomegalovirus infection. TCRdb re-derived calls from the reads in MiXCR, one entry per CDR3 protein. Of fewer than 200,000 distinct CDR3 sequences in the sample, about 20% were seen once. Sequencing used PBMCs. The origin of the receptors is a human donor in good health (CMV status not recorded). Some clones in this sample may be carry-over from other donors' samples.

This clonotype was counted only a few times. The V call is TRBV7-3, the J call TRBJ1-2, with D perhaps TRBD1 (6 bases). Germline CDR1 is SGHTA and CDR2 is FQGTGA. There are 14 residues in the CDR3. The germline V and J ends were trimmed by 4 bases and 8 bases, with 17 bases remaining between them. In nucleotides, the CDR3 is TGTGCCAGCAGCTCTGATCCGGGGGCCTGGGGCTACACCTTC. Translation: CASSSDPGAWGYTF.

A few counts support this clonotype. V and J are TRBV5-5 and TRBJ2-2; D not certain. The germline V and J ends were trimmed by 1 base and 1 base, with 11 bases remaining between them. Germline V gene lookup returns CDR1 SGHKS and CDR2 YYEKEE (reference sequence). This CDR3 is built from 16 residues. CDR3 nucleotide sequence: TGTGCCAGCAGCTTGTTCTTCGGGCGGAACACCGGGGAGCTGTTTTTT. Amino acid sequence: CASSLFFGRNTGELFF.

This chain links TRBV15 with TRBJ1-5; 7 nucleotides align to TRBD1. The junction had 4 bases not matched to a gene; V was cut back by 0 bases and J by 8 bases. CDR1 and CDR2 from the germline V gene are LNHNV and YYDKDF (reference sequence). The CDR3 spans 14 residues. The CDR3 DNA reads TGTGCCACCAGCAGAGATCAGGGGGGGGAGCCCCAGCATTTT. It translates to CATSRDQGGEPQHF.

This clonotype was picked up a small number of times. The chain joins TRBV5-5 to TRBJ2-4, with TRBD1 identical over 8 bases. The germline gives CDR1 SGHKS, CDR2 YYEKEE (reference sequence). This CDR3 comprises 16 residues. Trimming took 1 base from V and 6 from J; bases not matched to a gene: 9. CDR3 residues: CASSLYIGQGVNIQYF. CDR3 in DNA: TGTGCCAGCAGCTTGTATATCGGACAGGGTGTAAACATTCAGTACTTC.

The chain has TRBV20-1 and TRBJ2-2; the D gene is possibly TRBD2 (6 bases). V lost 3 bases to trimming and J lost 8 bases, with 16 bases between them. This CDR3 region has 14 residues. Germline lookup yields CDR1 DFQATT and CDR2 SNEGSKA (reference sequence). As DNA, the CDR3 is TGCAGTGCTAGGCGGGACGGGAACAGGGGGGAGCTGTTTTTT. Amino acid sequence: CSARRDGNRGELFF.

This clonotype was observed a handful of times. The chain links TRBV2 to TRBJ1-5; 9 positions match TRBD1. Losses at the gene ends were 8 bases for V and 4 bases for J; bases not matched to a gene: 9. The CDR3 extends over 15 amino acids. The germline V gene encodes CDR1 SNHLY and CDR2 FYNNEI. CDR3 residues: CASHQDRGSNQPQHF. The CDR3 DNA follows: TGTGCCAGCCACCAAGACAGGGGGAGTAATCAGCCCCAGCATTTT.

This clonotype has a handful of counts. The gene calls are TRBV11-3 and TRBJ2-1, with D perhaps matching TRBD2 (5 bases). Trimming took 4 bases from V and 7 from J, leaving 11 bases between them. There are 13 residues in the CDR3. CDR1 SGHNT and CDR2 YENEEA come from the germline V gene. The CDR3 loop reads CASSSPGLNEQFF. The CDR3, as DNA: TGTGCCAGCAGCTCCCCCGGACTGAATGAGCAGTTCTTC.

This clonotype turned up a few times. The genes are TRBV2 and TRBJ1-1; D is undetermined. Trimming left V 6 bases short and J 1 base short, with 9 bases between. CDR3 size: 13 residues. Germline V gene lookup returns CDR1 SNHLY and CDR2 FYNNEI. The CDR3 coding sequence is TGTGCCAGCAGCCAACAACCGAACACTGAAGCTTTCTTT. Protein sequence: CASSQQPNTEAFF.

In this sample, this clonotype turned up a few times. This chain connects TRBV5-4 to TRBJ1-2; no clear D gene. The CDR3 is made up of 14 amino acids. V lost 2 bases to trimming and J lost 2 bases, with 10 bases between them. Germline CDR1 SGHNT, CDR2 YYREEE (reference sequence). CDR3 DNA: TGTGCCAGCAGCTTACGGGGAGGAAACTATGGCTACACCTTC. It is translated as CASSLRGGNYGYTF.

The V and J genes are TRBV12-3 or TRBV12-4 and TRBJ2-3; 12 nucleotides line up with TRBD2. The CDR3 consists of 14 residues. Unmatched junction bases numbered 3, after V lost 4 bases and J lost 7 bases. The CDR3 loop is CASSSSGGVNTQYF. DNA for the CDR3: TGTGCCAGCAGTTCTAGCGGGGGGGTTAATACGCAGTATTTT.

This clonotype was seen a handful of times. The chain is built from TRBV7-9 and TRBJ1-2, with D possibly being TRBD1 (5 bases). V dropped 7 bases and J dropped 5 bases, with 14 bases sitting between them. The CDR3 runs to 13 residues. Germline V CDR1 and CDR2: SEHNR, FQNEAQ (reference sequence). CDR3 nucleotides: TGTGCCAGCACTGGGGGTACGGAGTATGGCTACACCTTC. Amino acid sequence: CASTGGTEYGYTF.

This clonotype was counted a few times. This chain links TRBV2 with TRBJ2-5; D is ambiguous. Trimming removed 7 bases at V and 5 bases at J, with 14 bases between. The germline gives CDR1 SNHLY, CDR2 FYNNEI. CDR3 length equals 13 residues. Here the CDR3 reads CASTPGPTETQYF. Here the CDR3 DNA reads TGTGCCAGCACCCCGGGCCCCACGGAGACCCAGTACTTC.